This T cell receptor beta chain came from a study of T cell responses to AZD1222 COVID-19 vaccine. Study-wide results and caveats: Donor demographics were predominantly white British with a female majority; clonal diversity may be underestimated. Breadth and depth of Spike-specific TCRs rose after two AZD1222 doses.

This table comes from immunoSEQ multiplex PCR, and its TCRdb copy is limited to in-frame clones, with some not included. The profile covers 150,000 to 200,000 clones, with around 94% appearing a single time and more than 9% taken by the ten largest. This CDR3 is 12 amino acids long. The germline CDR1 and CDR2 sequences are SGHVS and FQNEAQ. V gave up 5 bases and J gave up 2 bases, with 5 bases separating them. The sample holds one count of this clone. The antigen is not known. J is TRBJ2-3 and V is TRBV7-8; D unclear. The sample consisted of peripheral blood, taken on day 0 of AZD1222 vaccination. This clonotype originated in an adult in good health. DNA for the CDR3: TGTGCCAGCAGCCTATACACAGATACGCAGTATTTT. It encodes CASSLYTDTQYF.